The subject of this entry is one TCR beta chain. The entry originates in a study of shared clonotypes between healthy human individuals. Naive CD8 cells lacked CD45RO and underwent positive selection for CCR7, leaving out terminally differentiated effector memory CD45RA+ cells. The protocol was immunoSEQ multiplex PCR, while the TCRdb copy is restricted to in-frame clones and leaves out a portion. The sample consists of roughly 2,000,000 clones, about 95% of them appearing once. Germline V gene data show CDR1 as MNHNY and CDR2 as SVGAGI (reference sequence). CDR3 length: 16 residues. V lost 6 bases to trimming and J lost 3 bases; unmatched junction nucleotides: 3.

This chain uses TRBV6-6 with TRBJ2-2, with TRBD2 identical over 14 bases. The specimen sequenced was naive CD8+ T cells sorted from blood. This receptor was obtained from a young man in good health. The CDR3 sequence: CASRGLAGEDTGELFF. The DNA of the CDR3 is TGTGCCAGCAGGGGACTAGCGGGAGAGGACACCGGGGAGCTGTTTTTT.